Shown below are 22 T cell receptor beta chains from a single sample sequenced in a study of T cell responses to AZD1222 COVID-19 vaccine. Using immunoSEQ multiplex PCR, the repertoire was profiled, and TCRdb retains in-frame clones only, with some absent. The data contain some 140,000 clones, over 85% of them singletons. The starting material was peripheral blood, obtained on day 0 of AZD1222 vaccination. The receptors were sampled from an adult in good health.

The chain couples TRBV5-4 to TRBJ2-2; D may be TRBD1 (6 bases). The CDR3 contains 14 residues. Trimming took 0 bases from V and 7 from J, leaving 10 bases between them. The V gene's germline CDR1 is SGHNT and CDR2 YYREEE (reference sequence). Written as DNA, the CDR3 is TGTGCCAGCAGCTTGGATTCAGGGGTCGGGGAGCTGTTTTTT. Residues: CASSLDSGVGELFF.

The chain carries TRBV27 and TRBJ2-1; the D is unclear. Deletions cut 10 bases from V and 7 bases from J, with 14 bases between. Germline CDR1 MNHEY, CDR2 SMNVEV (reference sequence). This CDR3 comprises 12 residues. CDR3 DNA sequence: TGTGCCACCCGGATTACACGAAATGAGCAGTTCTTC. This sequence encodes CATRITRNEQFF.

This clone occurred a few times. One junction end does not reproduce the germline sequence, and a read error may be involved. The chain uses TRBV7-7 and TRBJ2-5; D uncertain. Germline CDR1 reads SSHAT; CDR2 reads FNYEAQ (reference sequence). The CDR3 runs to 15 residues. The CDR3 sequence: CASSLDLDLGETQYF. The DNA for the CDR3 is TGTGCTAGCAGCTTAGACCTCGATCTCGGGGAGACCCAGTACTTC.

The chain carries TRBV27 and TRBJ1-2; D remains unclear. Trimming took 3 bases from V and 5 from J, leaving 13 bases between them. Germline values: CDR1 MNHEY, CDR2 SMNVEV (reference sequence). The CDR3 sequence is 14 residues long. For the CDR3, the DNA is TGTGCCAGCAGTTTTAGCTCCCTAGGATATGGCTACACCTTC. Translated, it gives CASSFSSLGYGYTF.

This clone showed up just a few times. The V call is TRBV11-1, the J call TRBJ2-3; D gene ambiguous. Looked up from germline, CDR1 is SGHAT and CDR2 is FQDESV (reference sequence). CDR3 length equals 16 residues. V lost 2 bases and J 0 bases, leaving 12 bases between the germline ends. As DNA, the CDR3 is TGTGCCAGCAGCTTACGTCGGGCAGCCAGCACAGATACGCAGTATTTT. Amino acid sequence: CASSLRRAASTDTQYF.

V is TRBV9 and J is TRBJ2-2; 7 bases agree with TRBD1. The germline gives CDR1 SGDLS, CDR2 YYNGEE. This CDR3 is built from 14 residues. V lost 3 bases, J lost 7 bases, and 6 bases stayed unmatched. For the CDR3, the DNA is TGTGCCAGCAGCGCGGGGACAGTTAACGGGGAGCTGTTTTTT. Its protein product is CASSAGTVNGELFF.

V usage is TRBV9 and J usage is TRBJ2-3, with TRBD2 matching 9 bases. The CDR3 has 17 residues. J was trimmed by 2 bases and V by 0 bases; bases with no gene match: 7. The germline gives CDR1 SGDLS, CDR2 YYNGEE. This CDR3 is CASSVVDSGGTTDTQYF. CDR3 bases: TGTGCCAGCAGCGTAGTTGATAGCGGGGGCACCACAGATACGCAGTATTTT.

The V and J genes are TRBV24-1 and TRBJ2-2; TRBD1 agrees at 7 bases. V gave up 0 bases and J gave up 6 bases; unmatched junction bases: 6. This CDR3 has 16 amino acids. Germline V CDR1 and CDR2: KGHDR, SFDVKD. DNA of the CDR3: TGTGCCACCAGTGATTTGACCCAGGGACAGTCCGGGGAGCTGTTTTTT. It encodes CATSDLTQGQSGELFF.

The sample holds one count of this clone. The V call is TRBV3-1 (or the pseudogene TRBV3-2), the J call TRBJ1-1; tentatively, D is TRBD1 (6 bases). V lost 3 bases to trimming and J lost 1 base, with 12 bases between them. This CDR3 region has 15 residues. CDR1 and CDR2 (germline): LGHDT, YNNKEL (reference sequence). The CDR3 nucleotides are TGTGCCAGCAGCCAGGGGTGGACAGCGAACACTGAAGCTTTCTTT. Amino acid sequence: CASSQGWTANTEAFF.

This chain uses TRBV11-2 with TRBJ1-2, with D possibly being TRBD1 (5 bases). The CDR3 length is 14 residues. Trimming left V 1 base short and J 6 bases short, with 12 bases between. Germline V lookup: CDR1 SGHAT, CDR2 FQNNGV. The CDR3 bases are TGTGCCAGCAGCTTAGTGAGGAGGGGTAATGGCTACACCTTC. Translating it yields CASSLVRRGNGYTF.

The J gene is TRBJ2-7, the V gene TRBV19; D possibly corresponds to TRBD2 (7 bases). Trimming took off 1 base at V and 6 bases at J, with 16 bases between the two ends. The germline CDR1 and CDR2 sequences are LNHDA and SQIVND (reference sequence). The CDR3 runs to 15 residues. CDR3 sequence (DNA): TGTGCCAGTAGTATAGGGAAAGGGGGGGTTCGCGAGCAGTACTTC. Its translation: CASSIGKGGVREQYF.

This chain connects TRBV21-1 to TRBJ2-7; TRBD1, as called in the table, went unchecked against the DNA. TRBV21-1 is a pseudogene. The CDR3 spans 17 residues. The CDR3 bases are TGTGCCAGCAGCAAAGGCGCGGGACAGGAGCCCTCCTACGAGCAGTACTTC. This translates into CASSKGAGQEPSYEQYF.

This chain uses TRBV7-8 with TRBJ2-2; 12 bases agree with TRBD1. V lost 6 bases and J lost 7; bases outside the gene matches: 3. The CDR3 is 14 amino acids. The V gene's germline CDR1 is SGHVS and CDR2 FQNEAQ. The CDR3 here is CASSWDRGHGELFF. The CDR3 nucleotides read TGTGCCAGCAGTTGGGACAGGGGGCACGGGGAGCTGTTTTTT.

V and J are TRBV2 and TRBJ1-1; 8 bases line up with TRBD1. V was pared by 7 bases and J by 1 base, with 2 bases of the junction left unmatched. The CDR3 is 13 amino acids. Germline V lookup: CDR1 SNHLY, CDR2 FYNNEI. DNA of the CDR3: TGTGCCAGCATCGGACAGGGGAACACTGAAGCTTTCTTT. Its translation is CASIGQGNTEAFF. The full variable domain, with the rest looked up from reference TRBV2 and TRBJ1-1, is EPEVTQTPSHQVTQMGQEVILRCVPISNHLYFYWYRQILGQKVEFLVSFYNNEISEKSEIFDDQFSVERPDGSNFTLKIRSTKLEDSAMYFCASIGQGNTEAFFGQGTRLTVV.

The chain recombines TRBV7-3 with TRBJ2-2, with 7 bases identical to TRBD1. Germline CDR1 SGHTA, CDR2 FQGTGA. This CDR3 spans 13 amino acids. Losses at the gene ends were 5 bases for V and 5 bases for J; bases not matched to a gene: 2. The CDR3 DNA reads as TGTGCCAGCAGCCACAGGGGTACCGGGGAGCTGTTTTTT. Translating gives CASSHRGTGELFF.

The gene calls are TRBV20-1 and TRBJ2-3, with D tentatively TRBD1 (6 bases). Deletions cut 6 bases from V and 8 bases from J, with 12 bases between. Germline V gene lookup returns CDR1 DFQATT and CDR2 SNEGSKA (reference sequence). The CDR3 totals 11 residues. CDR3 in DNA: TGCAGTGCAATACAGGGCGTTACGCAGTATTTT. Translating gives CSAIQGVTQYF.

The chain links TRBV5-1 to TRBJ1-4, with D perhaps matching TRBD1 (5 bases). CDR3 size: 15 residues. Trimming shortened V by 3 bases and J by 5 bases, and 14 bases separated the two germline ends. Looked up from germline, CDR1 is SGHRS and CDR2 is YFSETQ. The CDR3 DNA sequence: TGCGCCAGCAGCTCGTCAATTCAGGGAAATGAAAAACTGTTTTTT. This sequence encodes CASSSSIQGNEKLFF.

The chain recombines TRBV2 with TRBJ2-1, with 8 bases that match TRBD2. CDR1 and CDR2 from the germline V gene are SNHLY and FYNNEI. The CDR3 length is 14 residues. The V and J ends lost 2 bases and 10 bases, in that order; junction bases with no gene match: 7. The CDR3 is CASSENAGGLEQFF. Here the CDR3 DNA reads TGTGCCAGCAGTGAAAACGCGGGAGGTCTAGAGCAGTTCTTC.

This chain joins TRBV7-2 and TRBJ1-2, with 9 positions matching TRBD1. Looked up from germline, CDR1 is SGHTA and CDR2 is FQGNSA. After removal of 4 bases from V and 7 bases from J, the junction contained 4 bases not matched to a gene. The CDR3 has 13 residues. CDR3 nucleotide sequence: TGTGCCAGCAGCTCGGGACAGGGCGGTGGCTACACCTTC. Residues: CASSSGQGGGYTF.

This clone has just a few counts. This chain joins TRBV5-8 and TRBJ1-2; no clear D. The CDR3 is 13 residues long. Per germline, CDR1 SGHTS and CDR2 YDEGEE. Trimming cost V 0 bases and J 8 bases, with 11 bases left between them. This chain's CDR3 is CASSLVGSRGYTF. The CDR3 nucleotides read TGTGCCAGCAGCTTGGTCGGGTCGAGGGGCTACACCTTC.

The rearrangement uses TRBV6-2 or TRBV6-3 and TRBJ1-2; unclear D gene. The CDR3 loop spans 14 amino acids. From germline, CDR1 is MNHEY and CDR2 SVGEGT. The ends were cut back, 0 bases at V and 2 bases at J, with 7 bases in the middle. CDR3 bases: TGTGCCAGCAGTTACTCGATAGCGAACTATGGCTACACCTTC. This encodes CASSYSIANYGYTF.

The chain couples TRBV7-9 to TRBJ2-2; 8 positions agree with TRBD1. This CDR3 contains 14 residues. J was trimmed by 5 bases and V by 5 bases; bases with no gene match: 4. CDR1 is SEHNR and CDR2 is FQNEAQ in the germline V gene (reference sequence). As DNA, the CDR3 is TGTGCCAGCAGCCGCGGACAGGGAACCGGGGAGCTGTTTTTT. It specifies CASSRGQGTGELFF.